This T cell receptor beta chain was sequenced during a study of shared clonotypes between healthy human individuals. Notes on the study in general: An effect of sequencing depth on clonotype sharing among donors was expected.

Trimming pared 0 bases from V and 4 bases from J, leaving 8 bases between. The CDR3 totals 14 residues. Germline V CDR1 and CDR2: SGHRS, YFSETQ. A note on this clone: Its antigen is not identified.

The input for sorted-subset replicate PCRs was 150 to 200 ng DNA, about 30,000 T cell genomes. This table comes from immunoSEQ multiplex PCR, and its TCRdb copy is limited to in-frame clones, with some not included. The table shows about 1.5 million clones, with around 98% occurring only once. Specimen: naive CD4+ T cells sorted from blood. Subset: CD45RA+ positively selected. The rearrangement joins TRBV5-1 to TRBJ2-1; a weak D match, TRBD2 (5 bases). The TCR sequence derives from a man aged 25 to 45 in good health. Here the CDR3 reads CASSLGLHYNEQFF. The DNA of the CDR3 is TGCGCCAGCAGCTTGGGACTACATTACAATGAGCAGTTCTTC.